The sequence of this T cell receptor beta chain was determined in a study of T cell responses to AZD1222 COVID-19 vaccine. The analysis combined second doses at about 4 or about 12 weeks. V gave up 8 bases and J gave up 7 bases, with 6 bases separating them. The V gene's germline CDR1 is WSHSY and CDR2 SAAADI. The CDR3 has 10 amino acids. Using immunoSEQ multiplex PCR, the repertoire was profiled, and TCRdb retains in-frame clones only, with some absent. The top ten clones hold under 8.5% of a sample with more than 80,000 clones, 90% of them seen once. The clonotype originates from an adult who received the AZD1222 COVID-19 vaccine. This sequence joins TRBV10-2 and TRBJ1-3; D is unresolved. This sample comprised peripheral blood, obtained 28 days after the second AZD1222 dose. The CDR3 loop reads CASGENTIYF. The CDR3 DNA reads TGCGCCAGCGGGGAGAACACCATATATTTT.